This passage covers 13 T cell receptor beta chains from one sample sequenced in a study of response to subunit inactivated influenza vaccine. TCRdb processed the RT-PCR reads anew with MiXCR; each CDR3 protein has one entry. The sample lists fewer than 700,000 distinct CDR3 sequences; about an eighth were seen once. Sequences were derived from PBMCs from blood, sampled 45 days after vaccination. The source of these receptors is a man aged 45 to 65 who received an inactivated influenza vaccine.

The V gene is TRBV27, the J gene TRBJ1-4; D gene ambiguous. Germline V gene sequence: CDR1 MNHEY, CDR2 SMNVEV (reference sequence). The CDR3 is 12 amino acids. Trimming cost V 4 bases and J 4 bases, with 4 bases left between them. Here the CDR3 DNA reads TGTGCCAGCAGTTCCGATAATGAAAAACTGTTTTTT. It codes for CASSSDNEKLFF.

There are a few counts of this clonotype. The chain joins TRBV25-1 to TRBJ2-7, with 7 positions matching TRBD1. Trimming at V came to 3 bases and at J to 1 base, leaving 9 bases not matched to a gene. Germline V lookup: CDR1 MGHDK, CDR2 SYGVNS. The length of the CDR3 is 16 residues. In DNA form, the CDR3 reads TGTGCCAGCAGTGAGGTTAGGGCAGGGGGTTCCTACGAGCAGTACTTC. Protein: CASSEVRAGGSYEQYF.

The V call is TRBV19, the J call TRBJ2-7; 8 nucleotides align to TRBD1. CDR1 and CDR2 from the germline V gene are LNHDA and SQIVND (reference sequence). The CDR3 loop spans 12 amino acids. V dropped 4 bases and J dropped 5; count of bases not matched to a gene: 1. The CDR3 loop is CASSTTGDEQYF. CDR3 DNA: TGTGCCAGTAGTACGACAGGGGACGAGCAGTACTTC.

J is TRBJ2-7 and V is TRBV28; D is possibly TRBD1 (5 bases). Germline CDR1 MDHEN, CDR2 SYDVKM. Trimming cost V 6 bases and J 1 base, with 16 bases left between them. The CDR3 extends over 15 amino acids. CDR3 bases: TGTGCCAGCAGGACCTCAGGGCAGGGATCCTACGAGCAGTACTTC. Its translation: CASRTSGQGSYEQYF.

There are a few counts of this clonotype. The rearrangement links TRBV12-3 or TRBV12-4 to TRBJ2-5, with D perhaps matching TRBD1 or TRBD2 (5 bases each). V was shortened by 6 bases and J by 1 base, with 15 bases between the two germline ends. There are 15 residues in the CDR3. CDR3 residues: CASSVHGALQETQYF. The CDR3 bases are TGTGCCAGCAGCGTACACGGGGCCCTCCAAGAGACCCAGTACTTC.

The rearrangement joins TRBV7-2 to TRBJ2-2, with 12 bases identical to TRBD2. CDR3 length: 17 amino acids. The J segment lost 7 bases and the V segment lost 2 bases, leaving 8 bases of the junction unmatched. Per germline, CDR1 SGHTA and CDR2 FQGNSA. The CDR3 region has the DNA TGTGCCAGCAGCTTAAGCGAAACTAGCGGGGGGATCGGGGAGCTGTTTTTT. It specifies CASSLSETSGGIGELFF.

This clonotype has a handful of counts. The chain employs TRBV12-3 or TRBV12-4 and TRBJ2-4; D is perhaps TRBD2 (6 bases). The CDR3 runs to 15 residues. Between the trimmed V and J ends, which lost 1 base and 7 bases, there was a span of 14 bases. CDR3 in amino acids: CASSLGAGTLNIQYF. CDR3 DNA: TGTGCCAGCAGTTTAGGGGCGGGAACCCTGAACATTCAGTACTTC.

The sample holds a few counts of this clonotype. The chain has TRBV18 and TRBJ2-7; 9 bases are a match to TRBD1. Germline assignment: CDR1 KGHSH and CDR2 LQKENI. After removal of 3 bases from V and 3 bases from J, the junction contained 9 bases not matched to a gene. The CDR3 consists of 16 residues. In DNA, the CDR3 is TGTGCCAGCTCACCGCAACCGGGACAGGGTTTCTACGAGCAGTACTTC. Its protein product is CASSPQPGQGFYEQYF.

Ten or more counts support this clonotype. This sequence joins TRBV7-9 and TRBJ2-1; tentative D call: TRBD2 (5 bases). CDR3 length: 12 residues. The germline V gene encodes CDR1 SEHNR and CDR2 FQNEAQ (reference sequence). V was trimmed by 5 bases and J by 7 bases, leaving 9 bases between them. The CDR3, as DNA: TGTGCCAGCAGCCCGGACTTAAATGAGCAGTTCTTC. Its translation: CASSPDLNEQFF.

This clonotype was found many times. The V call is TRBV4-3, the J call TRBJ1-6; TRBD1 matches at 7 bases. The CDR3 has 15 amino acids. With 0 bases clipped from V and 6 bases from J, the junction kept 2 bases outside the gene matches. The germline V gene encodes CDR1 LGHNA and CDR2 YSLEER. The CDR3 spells CASSQDRGFNSPLHF. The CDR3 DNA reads TGCGCCAGCAGCCAAGACAGGGGGTTTAATTCACCCCTCCACTTT.

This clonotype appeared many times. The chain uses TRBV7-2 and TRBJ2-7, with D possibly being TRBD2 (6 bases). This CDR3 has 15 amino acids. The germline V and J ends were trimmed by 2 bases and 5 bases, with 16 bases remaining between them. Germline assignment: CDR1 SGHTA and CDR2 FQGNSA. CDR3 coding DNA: TGTGCCAGCAGCTTACGAGGCAGGCGGGGCGACGAGCAGTACTTC. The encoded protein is CASSLRGRRGDEQYF.

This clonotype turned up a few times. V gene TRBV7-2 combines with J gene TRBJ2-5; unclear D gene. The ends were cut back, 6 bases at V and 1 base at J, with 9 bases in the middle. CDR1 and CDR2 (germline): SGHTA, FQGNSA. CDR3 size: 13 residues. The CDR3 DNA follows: TGTGCCAGCAGTCTACACCTCCAAGAGACCCAGTACTTC. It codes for CASSLHLQETQYF.

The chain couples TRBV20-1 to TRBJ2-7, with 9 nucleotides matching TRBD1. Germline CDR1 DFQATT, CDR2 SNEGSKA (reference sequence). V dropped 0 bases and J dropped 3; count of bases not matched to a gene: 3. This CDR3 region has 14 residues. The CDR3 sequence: CSARDLGQGYEQYF. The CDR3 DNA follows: TGCAGTGCTAGAGATCTGGGACAGGGCTACGAGCAGTACTTC.